This T cell receptor beta chain was sequenced in a study of blood T cells in healthy people across ages. A second PCR of roughly 7 to 11 cycles used a sample-barcoded 5' primer and a J-beta primer mix. Unique molecular identifiers of 12 random nucleotides labeled each cDNA. Any given sample supplied a minimum of 3 million CDR3-containing paired-end reads. Via MiXCR, TCRdb re-called the 5' RACE reads, giving one row per CDR3 protein. The data contain roughly 1.5 million distinct CDR3 sequences, 35% to 45% of them singletons. In terms of origin and age, donors were healthy Caucasian individuals from Russia aged roughly 6 to 100. Each donor had around 11 milliliters of peripheral blood drawn. The sample consisted of blood. This sequence was found in a young woman in good health.

This CDR3 is CASGFGGGRGAEAFF. As DNA, the CDR3 is TGTGCTAGTGGTTTTGGAGGGGGACGCGGAGCTGAAGCTTTCTTT. This chain links TRBV12-5 with TRBJ1-1; the D gene is possibly TRBD1 (6 bases). Trimming cost V 3 bases and J 6 bases, with 17 bases left between them. Germline CDR1 LGHNT, CDR2 FRNRAP. The CDR3 runs to 15 residues.